This T cell receptor beta chain was profiled in a study of blood T cell repertoires in COVID-19. Study details: From the United States, Italy and Spain came samples of acute and convalescent COVID-19.

Patients of the Seattle cohort, enrolled during active infection, were followed longitudinally. As processed by the authors: Cell counts per sample came from amplifying reference gene primers. TCRdb's table, derived via immunoSEQ multiplex PCR, lists solely in-frame clones and lacks some. V, J and clone size derive from that table, while D and trimming were established from the DNA sequence. This table holds some 290,000 clones, 90% found once. Trimming took 4 bases from V and 6 from J; bases not matched to a gene: 7. The CDR3 consists of 16 residues. CDR1 is SGHAT, CDR2 FQNNGV, per germline. The sample was peripheral blood. The TCR comes from a woman aged 25 to 39 with COVID-19, enrolled during active disease. This rearrangement joins TRBV11-2 to TRBJ2-1; 12 nucleotides match TRBD2. The CDR3 is CASSSVWGLAGNEQFF. The CDR3 DNA sequence: TGTGCCAGCAGCTCGGTTTGGGGACTAGCGGGCAATGAGCAGTTCTTC. Combining the CDR3 with reference TRBV11-2 and TRBJ2-1 gives the whole variable domain EAGVAQSPRYKIIEKRQSVAFWCNPISGHATLYWYQQILGQGPKLLIQFQNNGVVDDSQLPKDRFSAERLKGVDSTLKIQPAKLEDSAVYLCASSSVWGLAGNEQFFGPGTRLTVL.